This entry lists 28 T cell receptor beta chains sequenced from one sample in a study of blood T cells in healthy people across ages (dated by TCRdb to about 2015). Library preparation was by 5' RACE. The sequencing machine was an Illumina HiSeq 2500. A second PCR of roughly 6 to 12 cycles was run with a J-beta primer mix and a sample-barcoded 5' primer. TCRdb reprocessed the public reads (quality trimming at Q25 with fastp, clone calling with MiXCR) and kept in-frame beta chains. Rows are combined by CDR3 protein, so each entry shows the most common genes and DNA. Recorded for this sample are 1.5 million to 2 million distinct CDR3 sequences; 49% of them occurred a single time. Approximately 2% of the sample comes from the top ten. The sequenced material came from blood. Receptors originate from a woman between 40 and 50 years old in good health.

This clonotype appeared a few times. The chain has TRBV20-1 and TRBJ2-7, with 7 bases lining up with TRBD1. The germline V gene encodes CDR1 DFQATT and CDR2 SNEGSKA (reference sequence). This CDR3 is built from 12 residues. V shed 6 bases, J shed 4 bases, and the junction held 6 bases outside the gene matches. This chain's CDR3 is CSATGTDYEQYF. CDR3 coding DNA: TGCAGTGCAACCGGGACAGATTACGAGCAGTACTTC.

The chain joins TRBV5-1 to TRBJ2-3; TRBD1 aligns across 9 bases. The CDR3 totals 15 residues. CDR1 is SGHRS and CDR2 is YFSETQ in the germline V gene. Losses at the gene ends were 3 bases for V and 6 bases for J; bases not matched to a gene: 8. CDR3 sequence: CASSSNDRGFDTQYF. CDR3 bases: TGCGCCAGCAGCTCAAATGACAGGGGGTTCGATACGCAGTATTTT.

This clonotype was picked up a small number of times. This chain's CDR3 is CASSSRGNSYEQYF. The CDR3 coding sequence is TGTGCCAGCAGTTCGAGGGGGAACTCCTACGAGCAGTACTTC. This chain uses TRBV6-5 with TRBJ2-7, with D possibly matching TRBD1 (6 bases). CDR1 is MNHEY and CDR2 is SVGAGI in the germline V gene. This CDR3 comprises 14 residues. The germline V and J ends were trimmed by 4 bases and 0 bases, with 10 bases remaining between them.

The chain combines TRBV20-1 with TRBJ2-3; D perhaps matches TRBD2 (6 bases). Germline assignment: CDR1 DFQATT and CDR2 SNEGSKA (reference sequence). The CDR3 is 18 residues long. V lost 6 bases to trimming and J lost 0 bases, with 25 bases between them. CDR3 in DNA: TGCAGTGCGCCCCGCGGACCCGGGGGACCAATTAGCACAGATACGCAGTATTTT. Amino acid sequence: CSAPRGPGGPISTDTQYF.

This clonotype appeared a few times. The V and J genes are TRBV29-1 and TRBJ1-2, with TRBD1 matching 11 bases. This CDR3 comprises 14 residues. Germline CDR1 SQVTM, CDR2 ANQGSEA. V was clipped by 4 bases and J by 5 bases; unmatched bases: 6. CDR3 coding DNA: TGCAGCGTTGCCGGGACAGGGGGTGGGTATGGCTACACCTTC. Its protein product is CSVAGTGGGYGYTF. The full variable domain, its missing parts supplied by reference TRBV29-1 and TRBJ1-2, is SAVISQKPSRDICQRGTSLTIQCQVDSQVTMMFWYRQQPGQSLTLIATANQGSEATYESGFVIDKFPISRPNLTFSTLTVSNMSPEDSSIYLCSVAGTGGGYGYTFGSGTRLTVV.

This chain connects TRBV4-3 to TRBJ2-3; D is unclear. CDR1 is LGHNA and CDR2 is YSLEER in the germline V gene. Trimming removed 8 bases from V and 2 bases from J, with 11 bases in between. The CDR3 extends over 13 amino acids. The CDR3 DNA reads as TGCGCCAGCTCCCGGCTACTCACAGATACGCAGTATTTT. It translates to CASSRLLTDTQYF.

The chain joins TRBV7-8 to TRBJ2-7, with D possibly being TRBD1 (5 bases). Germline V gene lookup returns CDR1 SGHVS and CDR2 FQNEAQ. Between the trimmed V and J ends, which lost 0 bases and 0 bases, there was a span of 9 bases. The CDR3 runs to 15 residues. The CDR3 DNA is TGTGCCAGCAGCTTAGCACCTAGGGGCTCCTACGAGCAGTACTTC. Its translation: CASSLAPRGSYEQYF.

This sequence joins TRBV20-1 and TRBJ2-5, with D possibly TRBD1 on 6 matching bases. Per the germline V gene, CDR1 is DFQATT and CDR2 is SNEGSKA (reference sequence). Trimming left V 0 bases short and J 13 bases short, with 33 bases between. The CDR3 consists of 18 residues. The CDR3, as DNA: TGCAGTGCTAGAGATCACTCCCTAGTGGGGGCCGCGGGTTACGAGCGGTACTTC. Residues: CSARDHSLVGAAGYERYF.

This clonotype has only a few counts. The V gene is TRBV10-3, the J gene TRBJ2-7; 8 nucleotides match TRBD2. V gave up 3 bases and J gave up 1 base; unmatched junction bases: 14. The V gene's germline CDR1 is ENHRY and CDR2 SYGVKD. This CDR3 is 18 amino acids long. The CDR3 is CAISDLELRGDSSYEQYF. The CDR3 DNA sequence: TGTGCCATCAGTGATCTCGAGTTGCGGGGGGATTCGTCCTACGAGCAGTACTTC.

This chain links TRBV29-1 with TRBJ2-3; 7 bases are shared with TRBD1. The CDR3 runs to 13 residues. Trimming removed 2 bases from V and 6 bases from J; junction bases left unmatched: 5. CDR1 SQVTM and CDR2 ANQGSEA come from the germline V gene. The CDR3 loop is CSVETQGVDTQYF. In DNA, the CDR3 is TGCAGCGTTGAAACGCAGGGGGTGGATACGCAGTATTTT.

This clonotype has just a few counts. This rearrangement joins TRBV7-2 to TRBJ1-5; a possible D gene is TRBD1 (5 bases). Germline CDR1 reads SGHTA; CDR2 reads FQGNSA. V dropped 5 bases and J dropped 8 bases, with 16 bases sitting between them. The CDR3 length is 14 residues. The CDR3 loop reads CASSNGGSFEPQHF. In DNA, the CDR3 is TGTGCCAGCAGCAACGGGGGAAGTTTTGAGCCCCAGCATTTT.

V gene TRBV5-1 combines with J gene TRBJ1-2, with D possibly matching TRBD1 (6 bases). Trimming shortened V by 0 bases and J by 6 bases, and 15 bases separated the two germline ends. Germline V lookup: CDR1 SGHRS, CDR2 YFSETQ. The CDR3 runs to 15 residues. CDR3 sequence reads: CASSLAAGTPHGYTF. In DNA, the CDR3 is TGCGCCAGCAGCTTGGCCGCCGGGACACCTCATGGCTACACCTTC.

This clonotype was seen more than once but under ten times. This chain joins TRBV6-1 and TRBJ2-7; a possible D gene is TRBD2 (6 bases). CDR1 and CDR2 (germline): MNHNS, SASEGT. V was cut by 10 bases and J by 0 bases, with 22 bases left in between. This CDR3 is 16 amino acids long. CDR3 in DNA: TGTGCCATCATACTTTCTGTGGGGGACTCCTCCTACGAGCAGTACTTC. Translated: CAIILSVGDSSYEQYF.

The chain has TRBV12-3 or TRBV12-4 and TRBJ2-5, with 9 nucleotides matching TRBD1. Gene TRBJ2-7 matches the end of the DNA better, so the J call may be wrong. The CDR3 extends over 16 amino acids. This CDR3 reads CASSRKQGAFAYEQYF. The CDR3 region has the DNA TGTGCCAGCAGTCGCAAACAGGGGGCGTTTGCCTACGAGCAGTACTTC.

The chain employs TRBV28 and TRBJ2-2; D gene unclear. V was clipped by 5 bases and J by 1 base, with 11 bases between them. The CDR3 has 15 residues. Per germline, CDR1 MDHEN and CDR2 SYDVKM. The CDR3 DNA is TGTGCCAGCAGTCAGACGGACGGGAACACCGGGGAGCTGTTTTTT. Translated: CASSQTDGNTGELFF.

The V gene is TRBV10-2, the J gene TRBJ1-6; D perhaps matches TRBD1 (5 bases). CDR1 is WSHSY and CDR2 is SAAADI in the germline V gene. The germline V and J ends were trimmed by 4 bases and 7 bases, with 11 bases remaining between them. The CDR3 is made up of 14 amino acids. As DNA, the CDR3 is TGCGCCAGCAGTGTTCAGGGCTGGAATTCACCCCTCCACTTT. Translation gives CASSVQGWNSPLHF.

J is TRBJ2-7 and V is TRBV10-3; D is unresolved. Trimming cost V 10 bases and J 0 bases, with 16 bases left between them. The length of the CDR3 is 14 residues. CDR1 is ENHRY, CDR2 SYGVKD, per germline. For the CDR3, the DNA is TGTGCCACCGGCGGCCCTGTTAGCTCCTACGAGCAGTACTTC. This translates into CATGGPVSSYEQYF.

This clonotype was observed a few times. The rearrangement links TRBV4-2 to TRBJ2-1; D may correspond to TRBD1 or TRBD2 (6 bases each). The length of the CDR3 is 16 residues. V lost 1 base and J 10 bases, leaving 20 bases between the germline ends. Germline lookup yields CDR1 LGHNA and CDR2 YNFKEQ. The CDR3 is CASSQGGGTSPAEQFF. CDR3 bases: TGTGCCAGCAGCCAAGGGGGCGGGACATCCCCCGCGGAGCAGTTCTTC.

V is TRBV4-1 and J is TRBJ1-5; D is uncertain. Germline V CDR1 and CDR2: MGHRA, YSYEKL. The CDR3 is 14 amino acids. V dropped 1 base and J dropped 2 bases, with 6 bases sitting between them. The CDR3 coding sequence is TGCGCCAGCAGCCAAGCAGACGGCAATCAGCCCCAGCATTTT. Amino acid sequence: CASSQADGNQPQHF.

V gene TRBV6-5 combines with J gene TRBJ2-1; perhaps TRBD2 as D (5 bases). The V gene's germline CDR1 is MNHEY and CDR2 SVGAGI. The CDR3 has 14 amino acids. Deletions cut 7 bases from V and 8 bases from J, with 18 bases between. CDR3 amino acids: CASILGLAGHEQFF. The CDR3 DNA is TGTGCCAGCATCCTCGGCCTTGCGGGCCATGAGCAGTTCTTC.

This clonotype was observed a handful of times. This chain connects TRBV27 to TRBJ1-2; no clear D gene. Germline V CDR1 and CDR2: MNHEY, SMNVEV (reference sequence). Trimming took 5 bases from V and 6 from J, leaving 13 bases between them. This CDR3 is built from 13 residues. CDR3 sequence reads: CASSGSGNDGYTF. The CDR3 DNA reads TGTGCCAGCAGTGGGTCCGGGAATGATGGCTACACCTTC.

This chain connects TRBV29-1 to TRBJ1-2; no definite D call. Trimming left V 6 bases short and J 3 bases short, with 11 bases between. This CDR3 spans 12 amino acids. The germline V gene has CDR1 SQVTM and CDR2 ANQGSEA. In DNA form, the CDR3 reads TGCAGCGTAACCCAGTCCTACTATGGCTACACCTTC. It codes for CSVTQSYYGYTF.

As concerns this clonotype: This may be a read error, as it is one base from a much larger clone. DNA for the CDR3: TGTGCCAGCAGCAGCCGGGACAGAAAAGAGACCCAGTTCTTC. This translates into CASSSRDRKETQFF. V usage is TRBV12-3 or TRBV12-4 and J usage is TRBJ2-5; 7 nucleotides agree with TRBD1. The J call could be wrong; TRBJ2-1 is a better fit for the DNA end. The CDR3 sequence is 14 residues long.

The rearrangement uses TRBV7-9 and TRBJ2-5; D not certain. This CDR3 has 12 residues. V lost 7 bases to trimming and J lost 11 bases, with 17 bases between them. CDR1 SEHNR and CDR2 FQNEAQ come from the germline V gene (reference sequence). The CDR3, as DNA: TGTGCCAGCACCCAAGAATCCAATGAGCAGTACTTC. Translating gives CASTQESNEQYF.

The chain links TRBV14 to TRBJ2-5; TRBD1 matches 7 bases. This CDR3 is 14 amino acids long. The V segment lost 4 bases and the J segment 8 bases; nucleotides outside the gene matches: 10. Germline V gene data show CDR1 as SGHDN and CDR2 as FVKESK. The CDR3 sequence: CASSRTGASGTQYF. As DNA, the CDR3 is TGTGCCAGCAGCCGTACAGGGGCCTCCGGTACCCAGTACTTC.

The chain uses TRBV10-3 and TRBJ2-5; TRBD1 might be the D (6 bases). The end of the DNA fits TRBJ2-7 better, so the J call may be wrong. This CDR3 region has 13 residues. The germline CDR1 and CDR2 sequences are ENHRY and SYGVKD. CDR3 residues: CASQGQMDDEQYF. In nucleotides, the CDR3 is TGTGCCAGTCAAGGACAGATGGACGACGAGCAGTACTTC.

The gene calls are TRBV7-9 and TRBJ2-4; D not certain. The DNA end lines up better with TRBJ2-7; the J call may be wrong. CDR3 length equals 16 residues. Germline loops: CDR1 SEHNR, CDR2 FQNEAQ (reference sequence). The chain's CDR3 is CASSLGLGHSNYEQYF. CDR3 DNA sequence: TGTGCCAGCAGCTTAGGATTGGGCCACTCCAACTACGAGCAGTACTTC.

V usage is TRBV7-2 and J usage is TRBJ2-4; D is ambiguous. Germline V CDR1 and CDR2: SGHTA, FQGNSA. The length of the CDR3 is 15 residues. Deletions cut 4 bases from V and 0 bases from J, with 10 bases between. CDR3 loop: CASSSRHLAKNIQYF. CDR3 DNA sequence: TGTGCCAGCAGCTCCCGGCACCTAGCCAAAAACATTCAGTACTTC.